The 21 T cell receptor beta chains below were found in one sample sequenced in a study of cytomegalovirus exposure and HLA in healthy donors. Amplification used 60 Vbeta primers and 13 Jbeta primers. Measured with immunoSEQ multiplex PCR; TCRdb has only the in-frame clones, and not every one. The table has about 150,000 clones, approximately 84% seen once. Sample: PBMCs. These receptors all come from a woman aged 45 to 65 in good health and CMV-seropositive.

This clone was seen only a few times. V is TRBV5-4 and J is TRBJ2-1, with 10 bases that match TRBD1. Trimming removed 0 bases from V and 5 bases from J; junction bases left unmatched: 5. This CDR3 has 16 residues. Germline CDR1 and CDR2: SGHNT and YYREEE (reference sequence). For the CDR3, the DNA is TGTGCCAGCAGCTTGGTTTCCGGGACAGGGGACAATGAGCAGTTCTTC. Encoded protein: CASSLVSGTGDNEQFF. The whole variable domain, remainder taken from reference TRBV5-4 and TRBJ2-1, is ETGVTQSPTHLIKTRGQQVTLRCSSQSGHNTVSWYQQALGQGPQFIFQYYREEENGRGNFPPRFSGLQFPNYSSELNVNALELDDSALYLCASSLVSGTGDNEQFFGPGTRLTVL.

The chain couples TRBV5-8 to TRBJ2-3, with 9 bases lining up with TRBD2. This CDR3 spans 16 amino acids. Germline CDR1 and CDR2: SGHTS and YDEGEE. With 1 base clipped from V and 4 bases from J, the junction kept 7 bases outside the gene matches. The CDR3 reads CASSLRRGGRADTQYF. CDR3 coding DNA: TGTGCCAGCAGCTTGAGGCGGGGGGGCCGAGCAGATACGCAGTATTTT.

The gene calls are TRBV11-2 and TRBJ2-1; unclear D gene. Deletions cut 0 bases from V and 10 bases from J, with 16 bases between. The CDR3 consists of 15 residues. The germline gives CDR1 SGHAT, CDR2 FQNNGV. The CDR3 DNA is TGTGCCAGCAGCTTAGATCTCGGTGTGATTAAAGAGCAGTTCTTC. Its protein is CASSLDLGVIKEQFF.

The chain employs TRBV9 and TRBJ2-7, with D perhaps matching TRBD2 (5 bases). CDR3 length: 13 residues. Looked up from germline, CDR1 is SGDLS and CDR2 is YYNGEE. The germline V and J ends were trimmed by 0 bases and 6 bases, with 10 bases remaining between them. The CDR3 loop is CASSVDSRGEQYF. As DNA, the CDR3 is TGTGCCAGCAGCGTAGACTCCCGGGGCGAGCAGTACTTC.

This clone was seen more than once but under ten times. The chain employs TRBV28 and TRBJ2-7, with 10 bases lining up with TRBD2. Trimming at V came to 6 bases and at J to 5 bases, leaving 19 bases not matched to a gene. Germline V gene data show CDR1 as MDHEN and CDR2 as SYDVKM. The CDR3 loop spans 18 amino acids. In DNA, the CDR3 is TGTGCCAGCAGGGAGTGGGGTTTGGCTAGCGGGAGTTGGGACGAGCAGTACTTC. Translation: CASREWGLASGSWDEQYF.

The chain couples TRBV27 to TRBJ1-3; D may be TRBD1 (5 bases). Trimming removed 3 bases from V and 4 bases from J, with 10 bases in between. The CDR3 loop spans 14 amino acids. From germline, CDR1 is MNHEY and CDR2 SMNVEV (reference sequence). The CDR3 here is CASSLHRSGNTIYF. The CDR3 DNA sequence: TGTGCCAGCAGTTTGCACAGGTCCGGAAACACCATATATTTT.

In the case of this clone: At one end, the junction sequence differs from germline, possibly due to a read error. The chain is built from TRBV28 and TRBJ2-7; a possible D gene is TRBD2 (6 bases). From germline, CDR1 is MDHEN and CDR2 SYDVKM. The CDR3 totals 15 residues. CDR3 protein: CASSRAVGGSSEQYF. Written as DNA, the CDR3 is TGTGCCAGCAGTCGGGCGGTGGGGGGATCCTCCGAGCAGTACTTC.

The chain carries TRBV18 and TRBJ1-1; D gene unclear. This CDR3 has 13 amino acids. V lost 6 bases and J lost 0, with 8 bases in between. Germline values: CDR1 KGHSH, CDR2 LQKENI. The DNA for the CDR3 is TGTGCCAGCTCCCGCACAGTGAACACTGAAGCTTTCTTT. Translation gives CASSRTVNTEAFF.

This clone was counted only a few times. The chain has TRBV7-6 and TRBJ2-1; D possibly corresponds to TRBD2 (5 bases). V gave up 5 bases and J gave up 0 bases, with 11 bases separating them. From germline, CDR1 is SGHVS and CDR2 FNYEAQ. CDR3 length: 15 amino acids. The CDR3 DNA reads TGTGCCAGCAGCGAGCGGAGGAGCTCCTACAATGAGCAGTTCTTC. Translating gives CASSERRSSYNEQFF. Looking up the rest from reference TRBV7-6 and TRBJ2-1 gives the full variable domain: GAGVSQSPRYKVTKRGQDVALRCDPISGHVSLYWYRQALGQGPEFLTYFNYEAQQDKSGLPNDRFSAERPEGSISTLTIQRTEQRDSAMYRCASSERRSSYNEQFFGPGTRLTVL.

V gene TRBV4-2 combines with J gene TRBJ2-1; D remains ambiguous. V lost 4 bases to trimming and J lost 5 bases, with 15 bases between them. The CDR3 totals 15 residues. Germline CDR1 reads LGHNA; CDR2 reads YNFKEQ. The CDR3 loop reads CASSPSAAIDNEQFF. CDR3 coding DNA: TGTGCCAGCAGCCCGTCCGCGGCGATCGACAATGAGCAGTTCTTC.

This clone was seen a few times. The chain employs TRBV5-1 and TRBJ2-7, with TRBD2 identical over 8 bases. From germline, CDR1 is SGHRS and CDR2 YFSETQ. There are 15 residues in the CDR3. V shed 2 bases, J shed 1 base, and the junction held 5 bases outside the gene matches. Here the CDR3 DNA reads TGCGCCAGCAGCTTCGGGACTAGGGGGTCCTACGAGCAGTACTTC. This encodes CASSFGTRGSYEQYF.

Remarks on this clone: The junction shows a germline mismatch at one end, possibly a read error. The chain joins TRBV9 to TRBJ2-3, with 12 bases that match TRBD1. Germline lookup yields CDR1 SGDLS and CDR2 YYNGEE. The CDR3 sequence is 14 residues long. CDR3 nucleotide sequence: TGTGCCAGCACCGGGACAGGGGGCGCAGATATGCAGTATTTT. Translating gives CASTGTGGADMQYF.

The DNA of the CDR3 is TGTGCCAGCAGCGGAGGGACGGGGGAGAATTCACCCCTCCACTTT. It specifies CASSGGTGENSPLHF. The chain joins TRBV9 to TRBJ1-6, with a possible D match to TRBD1 (5 bases). V was shortened by 3 bases and J by 7 bases, with 14 bases between the two germline ends. The CDR3 covers 15 residues. Germline V gene sequence: CDR1 SGDLS, CDR2 YYNGEE.

In regard to this clone: The sample contains more than one DNA sequence encoding this CDR3. The chain joins TRBV5-1 to TRBJ1-2, with D perhaps matching TRBD1 (6 bases). This CDR3 is built from 14 residues. CDR1 and CDR2 (germline): SGHRS, YFSETQ. The V end was cut by 0 bases, the J end by 2 bases, with 8 bases between. The chain's CDR3 is CASSLGTANYGYTF. CDR3 coding DNA: TGCGCCAGCAGCTTGGGGACAGCCAACTATGGCTACACCTTC. Together with reference TRBV5-1 and TRBJ1-2, the CDR3 gives the full variable domain: KAGVTQTPRYLIKTRGQQVTLSCSPISGHRSVSWYQQTPGQGLQFLFEYFSETQRNKGNFPGRFSGRQFSNSRSEMNVSTLELGDSALYLCASSLGTANYGYTFGSGTRLTVV.

This chain joins TRBV7-2 and TRBJ2-3; 8 bases match TRBD2. Unmatched junction bases numbered 1, after V lost 1 base and J lost 4 bases. This CDR3 has 14 amino acids. Germline loops: CDR1 SGHTA, CDR2 FQGNSA. Here the CDR3 reads CASSLGAGADTQYF. CDR3 DNA: TGTGCCAGCAGCTTAGGAGCGGGGGCAGATACGCAGTATTTT.

This clone was seen repeatedly, ten times or more. The rearrangement links TRBV4-1 to TRBJ1-1, with D tentatively TRBD1 (5 bases). This CDR3 has 15 residues. V was pared by 2 bases and J by 1 base, with 11 bases between. CDR1 and CDR2 (germline): MGHRA, YSYEKL. The chain's CDR3 is CASSQPRRGNTEAFF. The CDR3 region has the DNA TGCGCCAGCAGCCAACCGAGGAGGGGGAACACTGAAGCTTTCTTT.

This clone was counted only a few times. The chain uses TRBV19 and TRBJ1-1; TRBD1 is a possible D gene (6 bases). Trimming took 7 bases from V and 1 from J, leaving 13 bases between them. Per germline, CDR1 LNHDA and CDR2 SQIVND (reference sequence). The CDR3 runs to 14 residues. The CDR3 region is CASIEDRANTEAFF. The CDR3 nucleotides are TGTGCCAGTATCGAGGACAGAGCGAACACTGAAGCTTTCTTT.

This clone was detected a few times. The chain couples TRBV10-3 to TRBJ2-2; D perhaps matches TRBD2 (5 bases). From germline, CDR1 is ENHRY and CDR2 SYGVKD. Trimming took off 4 bases at V and 7 bases at J, with 16 bases between the two ends. The CDR3 runs to 15 residues. The CDR3 here is CAISVGGEGSGELFF. Written as DNA, the CDR3 is TGTGCCATCAGTGTAGGCGGCGAGGGTAGCGGGGAGCTGTTTTTT.

The chain combines TRBV7-9 with TRBJ2-1; 8 nucleotides match TRBD2. The CDR3 runs 16 residues. Looked up from germline, CDR1 is SEHNR and CDR2 is FQNEAQ (reference sequence). The ends lost 3 bases at V and 7 bases at J; junction bases unmatched: 11. Here the CDR3 reads CASSFPPGTSMNEQFF. The CDR3 region has the DNA TGTGCCAGCAGCTTCCCTCCCGGGACTAGTATGAATGAGCAGTTCTTC.

The rearrangement joins TRBV27 to TRBJ2-1; 11 nucleotides line up with TRBD2. From germline, CDR1 is MNHEY and CDR2 SMNVEV (reference sequence). V gave up 6 bases and J gave up 0 bases; unmatched junction bases: 7. CDR3 length equals 17 residues. The CDR3 nucleotides read TGTGCCAGCAGGCCGGGACTAGCGGTTAGCTCCTACAATGAGCAGTTCTTC. It codes for CASRPGLAVSSYNEQFF.

The rearrangement joins TRBV19 to TRBJ2-2; 8 bases fit TRBD1. Per germline, CDR1 LNHDA and CDR2 SQIVND (reference sequence). The CDR3 has 15 amino acids. J was trimmed by 6 bases and V by 4 bases; bases with no gene match: 7. CDR3 bases: TGTGCCAGTAGTAAGGACAGGGCGCGTGCCGGGGAGCTGTTTTTT. Translating gives CASSKDRARAGELFF. Full variable domain (remainder filled in from reference TRBV19 and TRBJ2-2): DGGITQSPKYLFRKEGQNVTLSCEQNLNHDAMYWYRQDPGQGLRLIYYSQIVNDFQKGDIAEGYSVSREKKESFPLTVTSAQKNPTAFYLCASSKDRARAGELFFGEGSRLTVL.